These 10 T cell receptor beta chains came from one sample sequenced in a study of T-cell reconstitution after alpha-beta-depleted transplantation in children (dated by TCRdb to the mid-2010s). Library preparation was by PCR. Sequenced using an Illumina HiSeq 2500. Molecular barcoding was employed in the preparation of TCR libraries, with unique molecular identifiers being used to normalize TCRbeta repertoire quantification. The public reads were reprocessed in TCRdb via fastp at Q25 and MiXCR, keeping in-frame beta chains. Duplicate CDR3 protein sequences are folded into a single record with the most common DNA and genes. Here the sample has approximately 640,000 distinct CDR3 sequences; approximately 16% occur a single time. The top ten hold about 1.1% of the sample. Sequencing was performed on PBMCs from the stem cell graft donor, taken from the stem cell graft. Receptors were obtained from a human donor who donated a stem cell graft to a child with acute myeloid leukemia.

This clonotype was recorded at least ten times. The rearrangement uses TRBV10-2 and TRBJ2-6; TRBD1 matches at 9 bases. The CDR3 is 19 amino acids. The germline CDR1 and CDR2 sequences are WSHSY and SAAADI. V shed 2 bases, J shed 0 bases, and the junction held 8 bases outside the gene matches. CDR3 DNA sequence: TGCGCCAGCAGTGAGGAGGTGGACAGGGGCGGCTCTGGGGCCAACGTCCTGACTTTC. Translated, it gives CASSEEVDRGGSGANVLTF.

This clonotype was seen many times. J is TRBJ2-3 and V is TRBV20-1, with D possibly TRBD1 on 6 matching bases. Germline CDR1 is DFQATT and CDR2 is SNEGSKA (reference sequence). CDR3 length equals 16 residues. Trimming took 0 bases from V and 1 from J, leaving 14 bases between them. The CDR3 loop is CSARDMTGRRTDTQYF. The DNA for the CDR3 is TGCAGTGCTAGAGATATGACAGGAAGGCGCACAGATACGCAGTATTTT.

V is TRBV12-3 or TRBV12-4 and J is TRBJ1-1; no clear D gene. The CDR3 totals 13 residues. V was pared by 4 bases and J by 1 base, with 7 bases between. The CDR3, as DNA: TGTGCCAGCAGTTATATGGGGAACACTGAAGCTTTCTTT. Its translation: CASSYMGNTEAFF.

This clonotype was picked up a small number of times. This rearrangement joins TRBV6-5 to TRBJ1-3; D perhaps matches TRBD1 (6 bases). Germline V gene data show CDR1 as MNHEY and CDR2 as SVGAGI. The CDR3 covers 13 residues. The V end was cut by 6 bases, the J end by 1 base, with 7 bases between. CDR3 in amino acids: CASRQGSGNTIYF. Here the CDR3 DNA reads TGTGCCAGCAGACAGGGATCTGGAAACACCATATATTTT.

The chain uses TRBV7-2 and TRBJ2-7, with 9 bases aligning to TRBD1. The J segment lost 3 bases and the V segment lost 1 base, leaving 4 bases of the junction unmatched. Germline-derived CDR1 and CDR2 are SGHTA and FQGNSA. CDR3 size: 15 residues. CDR3 in amino acids: CASSLGPGQGYEQYF. CDR3 sequence (DNA): TGTGCCAGCAGCTTAGGGCCGGGACAGGGCTACGAGCAGTACTTC.

The chain uses TRBV10-2 and TRBJ2-5, with 8 bases identical to TRBD1. J lost 1 base, V lost 3 bases, and 4 bases had no gene match. The germline gives CDR1 WSHSY, CDR2 SAAADI. CDR3 length: 15 amino acids. The CDR3 nucleotides read TGCGCCAGCAGTGATCCCGGACAGGGCCAAGAGACCCAGTACTTC. It codes for CASSDPGQGQETQYF.

This clonotype was detected ten times or more. J is TRBJ2-3 and V is TRBV5-5; D ambiguous. V lost 2 bases to trimming and J lost 0 bases, with 7 bases between them. Germline CDR1 reads SGHKS; CDR2 reads YYEKEE (reference sequence). The length of the CDR3 is 14 residues. CDR3 nucleotide sequence: TGTGCCAGCAGCTTTTACGGGAGCACAGATACGCAGTATTTT. Its protein is CASSFYGSTDTQYF.

The V call is TRBV11-2, the J call TRBJ2-2; 8 positions agree with TRBD1. There are 15 residues in the CDR3. Germline loops: CDR1 SGHAT, CDR2 FQNNGV. With V trimmed by 4 bases and J by 4 bases, 5 bases remained unmatched. Here the CDR3 reads CASSSGQGVTGELFF. CDR3 nucleotides: TGTGCCAGCAGCTCTGGACAGGGAGTCACCGGGGAGCTGTTTTTT.

This clonotype has just a few counts. This chain joins TRBV6-1 and TRBJ1-5; maybe TRBD1 (5 bases). V lost 5 bases and J lost 0, with 11 bases in between. This CDR3 region has 15 residues. Germline lookup yields CDR1 MNHNS and CDR2 SASEGT. This chain's CDR3 is CASSPSRDSNQPQHF. The DNA of the CDR3 is TGTGCCAGCAGTCCTTCCAGGGATAGCAATCAGCCCCAGCATTTT.

This clonotype was detected ten times or more. V gene TRBV30 combines with J gene TRBJ2-2; D not certain. This CDR3 comprises 14 residues. Germline CDR1 reads GTSNPN; CDR2 reads SVGIG (reference sequence). Trimming left V 2 bases short and J 2 bases short, with 9 bases between. The CDR3 DNA reads as TGTGCCTGGAGTAGGATGGCTAACACCGGGGAGCTGTTTTTT. Translated: CAWSRMANTGELFF.